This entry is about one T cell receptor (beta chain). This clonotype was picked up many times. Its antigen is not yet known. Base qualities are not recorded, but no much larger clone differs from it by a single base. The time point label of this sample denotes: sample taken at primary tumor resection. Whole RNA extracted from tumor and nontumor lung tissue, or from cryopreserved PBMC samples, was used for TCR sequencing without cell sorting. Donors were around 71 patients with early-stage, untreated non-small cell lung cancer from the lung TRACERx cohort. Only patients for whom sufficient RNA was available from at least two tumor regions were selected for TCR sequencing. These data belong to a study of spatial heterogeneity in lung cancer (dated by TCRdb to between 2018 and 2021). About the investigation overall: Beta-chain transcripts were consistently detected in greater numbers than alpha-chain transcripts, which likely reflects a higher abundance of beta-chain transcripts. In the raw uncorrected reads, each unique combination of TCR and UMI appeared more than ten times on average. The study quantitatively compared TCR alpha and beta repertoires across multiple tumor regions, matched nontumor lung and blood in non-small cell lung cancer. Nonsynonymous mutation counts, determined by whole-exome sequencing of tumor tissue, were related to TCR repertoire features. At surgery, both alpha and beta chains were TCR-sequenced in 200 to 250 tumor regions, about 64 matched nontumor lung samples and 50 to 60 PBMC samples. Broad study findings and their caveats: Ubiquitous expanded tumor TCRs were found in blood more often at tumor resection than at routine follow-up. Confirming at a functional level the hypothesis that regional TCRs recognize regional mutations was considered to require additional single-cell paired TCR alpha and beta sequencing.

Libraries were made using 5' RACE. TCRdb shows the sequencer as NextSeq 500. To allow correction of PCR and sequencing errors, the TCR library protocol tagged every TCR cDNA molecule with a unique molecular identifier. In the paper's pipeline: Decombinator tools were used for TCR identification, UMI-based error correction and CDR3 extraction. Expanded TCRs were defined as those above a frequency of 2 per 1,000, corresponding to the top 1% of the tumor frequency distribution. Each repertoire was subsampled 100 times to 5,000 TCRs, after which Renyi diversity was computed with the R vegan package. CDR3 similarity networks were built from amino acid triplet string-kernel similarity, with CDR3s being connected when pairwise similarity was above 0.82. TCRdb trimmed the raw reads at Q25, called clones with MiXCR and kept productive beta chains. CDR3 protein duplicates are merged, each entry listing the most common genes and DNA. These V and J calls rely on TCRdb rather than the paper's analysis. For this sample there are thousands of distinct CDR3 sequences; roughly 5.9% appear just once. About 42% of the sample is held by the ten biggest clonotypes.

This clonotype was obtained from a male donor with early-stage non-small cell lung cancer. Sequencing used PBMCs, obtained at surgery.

The CDR3 region: CASNGVEQFF. The nucleotide sequence reads TGTGCCAGCAACGGTGTTGAGCAGTTCTTC. Recombination joined TRBV2 with TRBJ2-1; no D segment can be confidently identified. The CDR3 spans 10 residues, from the cysteine through the phenylalanine. Just the 30-base CDR3 DNA is kept, in frame starting at base 1. As encoded in the germline V gene, CDR1 is SNHLY while CDR2 is FYNNEI. V loses 7 bases of germline sequence and J loses 9 bases, and the interval between the two ends is 7 bases. When the CDR3 is completed using the reference TRBV2 and TRBJ2-1 genes on either side, the full variable domain is EPEVTQTPSHQVTQMGQEVILRCVPISNHLYFYWYRQILGQKVEFLVSFYNNEISEKSEIFDDQFSVERPDGSNFTLKIRSTKLEDSAMYFCASNGVEQFFGPGTRLTVL.